The next 8 T cell receptor beta chains were all read from a single sample in a study of graft-versus-host responses after intestinal transplantation. TCRdb keeps only in-frame clones here, not all; method: immunoSEQ multiplex PCR. Of 30,000 to 40,000 clones detected, 83% appear once; the ten largest clones hold roughly 3.6%. This specimen was PBMCs, taken 1,000 to 1,200 days after transplant. The receptor set was obtained from a human patient who received an intestinal transplant, so some T cells may come from the graft donor.

J is TRBJ2-1 and V is TRBV7-9; D gene uncertain. Germline V gives CDR1 SEHNR, CDR2 FQNEAQ (reference sequence). Trimming cost V 1 base and J 8 bases, with 12 bases left between them. This CDR3 contains 14 residues. CDR3 loop: CASSLETGTDEQFF. CDR3 coding DNA: TGTGCCAGCAGCTTAGAAACGGGTACGGATGAGCAGTTCTTC.

This sequence joins TRBV19 and TRBJ2-1; D uncertain. Germline-derived CDR1 and CDR2 are LNHDA and SQIVND (reference sequence). The CDR3 runs 14 residues. The V end was cut by 1 base, the J end by 4 bases, with 8 bases between. This chain's CDR3 is CASSIVGQYNEQFF. The CDR3, as DNA: TGTGCCAGTAGTATAGTTGGGCAGTACAATGAGCAGTTCTTC.

The chain recombines TRBV7-3 with TRBJ2-1; 7 bases map to TRBD2. Per germline, CDR1 SGHTA and CDR2 FQGTGA. This CDR3 is built from 18 residues. Trimming removed 2 bases from V and 4 bases from J; junction bases left unmatched: 14. CDR3 bases: TGTGCCAGCAGCTTACCTGTCGACGGGACTACGACTTACAATGAGCAGTTCTTC. It translates to CASSLPVDGTTTYNEQFF.

This clone was seen more than once but under ten times. The chain combines TRBV5-6 with TRBJ1-4, with D possibly matching TRBD1 (6 bases). This CDR3 comprises 13 residues. Germline assignment: CDR1 SGHDT and CDR2 YYEEEE. The V gene lost 10 bases and the J gene lost 8 bases, with 18 bases spanning the gap. CDR3 sequence reads: CAGTQGFREKLFF. CDR3 nucleotides: TGTGCCGGAACCCAGGGGTTTCGGGAAAAACTGTTTTTT.

The J gene is TRBJ1-1, the V gene TRBV10-2; no clear D. V lost 4 bases and J lost 2, with 8 bases in between. Germline assignment: CDR1 WSHSY and CDR2 SAAADI. This CDR3 has 13 amino acids. Here the CDR3 reads CASSAGRNTEAFF. CDR3 nucleotide sequence: TGCGCCAGCAGTGCCGGACGAAACACTGAAGCTTTCTTT.

V and J are TRBV9 and TRBJ1-2, with 9 bases identical to TRBD1. Per germline, CDR1 SGDLS and CDR2 YYNGEE. This CDR3 has 13 amino acids. V lost 4 bases and J lost 4; bases outside the gene matches: 2. The CDR3 spells CASSQDRGYGYTF. DNA of the CDR3: TGTGCCAGCAGCCAGGACAGGGGCTATGGCTACACCTTC.

The chain links TRBV2 to TRBJ2-7; 9 nucleotides agree with TRBD2. Per the germline V gene, CDR1 is SNHLY and CDR2 is FYNNEI. The V and J ends lost 6 bases and 6 bases, in that order; junction bases with no gene match: 6. The CDR3 totals 13 residues. In nucleotides, the CDR3 is TGTGCCAGCAGCGGGGAAGCGGGGGGCGAGCAGTACTTC. It yields the protein CASSGEAGGEQYF. Complete variable domain (other parts from reference TRBV2 and TRBJ2-7): EPEVTQTPSHQVTQMGQEVILRCVPISNHLYFYWYRQILGQKVEFLVSFYNNEISEKSEIFDDQFSVERPDGSNFTLKIRSTKLEDSAMYFCASSGEAGGEQYFGPGTRLTVT.

The chain combines TRBV5-1 with TRBJ2-3; D might be TRBD2 (6 bases). The germline CDR1 and CDR2 sequences are SGHRS and YFSETQ. Between the trimmed V and J ends, which lost 4 bases and 0 bases, there was a span of 12 bases. The CDR3 is 15 residues long. CDR3 amino acids: CASSKGGTSTDTQYF. CDR3 sequence (DNA): TGCGCCAGCAGCAAGGGAGGAACCAGCACAGATACGCAGTATTTT.